The present T cell receptor (beta chain) was sequenced within a study of T-cell memory formation after mild COVID-19. This CDR3 spans 15 amino acids. Germline V gene data show CDR1 as KGHDR and CDR2 as SFDVKD. V was clipped by 5 bases and J by 8 bases, with 18 bases between them. TCRdb ran MiXCR on the 5' RACE reads and lists one entry per CDR3 protein. The profile shows 130,000 to 150,000 distinct CDR3 sequences, under 7% of them singletons. J is TRBJ2-1 and V is TRBV24-1, with D possibly TRBD1 on 6 matching bases. The sample was PBMCs or a T cell subset sorted from them (not recorded which). The TCR originated in an adult woman who had mild COVID-19 (a few samples of this study predate the infection). Cell type and time point are not known. DNA of the CDR3: TGTGCCACCAGTGGGCAGGGGATCAAGTCGGATGAGCAGTTCTTC. This codes for CATSGQGIKSDEQFF.